This TCR beta chain was sequenced in a study of blood T cell repertoires in COVID-19. Turning to the study itself: Specimens from acute and convalescent COVID-19 originated in the United States, Italy and Spain. From T cells, B-cell-depleted T cells, or PBMCs came the material, which was cDNA or gDNA.

In the authors' methods: Amplification from reference gene primers served as the basis for estimated nucleated cell counts. Measured with immunoSEQ multiplex PCR; TCRdb has only the in-frame clones, and not every one. D and trimming were read from the DNA, whereas the V and J calls and clone size are those reported in that table. The sample has about 38,000 clones, roughly 80% seen once. After removal of 5 bases from V and 1 base from J, the junction contained 5 bases not matched to a gene. Germline loops: CDR1 MNHEY, CDR2 SMNVEV (reference sequence). The CDR3 runs to 15 residues. The receptor was derived from a middle-aged man with active COVID-19. V gene TRBV27 combines with J gene TRBJ2-7; 10 bases align to TRBD1. The sequenced sample was peripheral blood. The CDR3 reads CASSTTGGASYEQYF. In DNA form, the CDR3 reads TGTGCCAGCAGTACGACAGGGGGCGCGTCCTACGAGCAGTACTTC.